The count of the clone carrying this T cell receptor beta chain is one. What it binds is unknown. These data come from a study of T cells after posttransplantation cyclophosphamide. Study outcomes and limitations: TRB overlap between skin or GI tissue T cells and blood was limited. Donor-recipient repertoire similarity was low at 1-2 months, rising over year one.

The length of the CDR3 is 16 residues. Germline assignment: CDR1 MNHEY and CDR2 SMNVEV (reference sequence). V gave up 4 bases and J gave up 6 bases; unmatched junction bases: 12. TCRdb keeps only in-frame clones here, not all; method: immunoSEQ multiplex PCR. The table lists about 21,000 clones, 85% to 90% of them singletons. Controls had myeloablative marrow grafts with methotrexate and calcineurin inhibitor, sampled at 1 year. This clonotype was obtained from a female patient aged 30 to 45 who received an allogeneic stem cell transplant from an unrelated donor, was CMV-positive, and had acute and chronic GVHD. Some T cells may be transferred from the graft donor. Material: PBMCs, obtained just over 350 days after allogeneic stem cell transplant with calcineurin inhibitor and methotrexate. This chain uses TRBV27 with TRBJ2-5; 9 positions match TRBD2. CDR3 residues: CASSSNPAGGQKTQYF. The CDR3, as DNA: TGTGCCAGCAGTTCCAATCCCGCGGGAGGGCAAAAGACCCAGTACTTC.